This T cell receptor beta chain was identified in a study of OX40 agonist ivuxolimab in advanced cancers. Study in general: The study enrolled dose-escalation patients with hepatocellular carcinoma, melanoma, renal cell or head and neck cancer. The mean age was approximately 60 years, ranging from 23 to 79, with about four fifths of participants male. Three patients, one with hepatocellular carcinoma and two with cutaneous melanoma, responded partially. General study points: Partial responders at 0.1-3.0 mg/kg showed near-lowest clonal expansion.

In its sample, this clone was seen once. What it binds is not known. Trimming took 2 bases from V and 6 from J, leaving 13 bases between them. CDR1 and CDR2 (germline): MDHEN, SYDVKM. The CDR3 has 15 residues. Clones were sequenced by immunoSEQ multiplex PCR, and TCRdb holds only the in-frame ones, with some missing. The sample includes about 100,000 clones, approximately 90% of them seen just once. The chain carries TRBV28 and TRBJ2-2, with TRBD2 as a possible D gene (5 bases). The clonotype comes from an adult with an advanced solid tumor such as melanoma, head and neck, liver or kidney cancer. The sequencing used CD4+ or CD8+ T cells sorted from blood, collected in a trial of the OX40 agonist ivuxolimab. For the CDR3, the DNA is TGTGCCAGCAGTTTAAAACCCTCCGGGGCCGGGGAGCTGTTTTTT. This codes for CASSLKPSGAGELFF.